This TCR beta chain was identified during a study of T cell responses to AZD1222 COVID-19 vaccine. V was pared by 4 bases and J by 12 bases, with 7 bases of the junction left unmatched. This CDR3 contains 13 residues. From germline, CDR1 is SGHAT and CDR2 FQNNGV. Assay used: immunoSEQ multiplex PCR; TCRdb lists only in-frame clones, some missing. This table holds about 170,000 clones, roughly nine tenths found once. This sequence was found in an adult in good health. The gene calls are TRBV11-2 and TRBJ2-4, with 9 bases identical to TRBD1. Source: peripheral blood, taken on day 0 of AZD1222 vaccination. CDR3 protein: CASSSGTGRGQYF. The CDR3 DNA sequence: TGTGCCAGCAGCTCGGGGACAGGGAGAGGTCAGTACTTC.